These T cell receptor beta chains were read from a single sample in a study of post-analysis software for immune sequencing data. Using its own MiXCR run on the PCR reads, TCRdb lists one record per CDR3 protein. The sample has about half a million distinct CDR3 sequences, 30% to 40% seen once. Sequencing used blood. The receptors were sampled from a girl under 18 with multiple sclerosis. Both conserved end residues are trimmed from each CDR3.

TRBJ2-5 | TRBV18 | ASSPPFAQGQETQY
TRBJ2-5 | TRBV25-1 | ASSEQGGRETQY
TRBJ1-5 | TRBV28 | ASTELYQPQH
TRBJ2-1 | TRBV6-2/TRBV6-3 | ASSYGGLARPF
TRBJ1-6 | TRBV20-1 | SAIPRTAYNSPLH
TRBJ1-1 | TRBV12-3/TRBV12-4 | ASSQRGVETEAF
TRBJ2-1 | TRBV11-2 | ASSADGGANNEQF
TRBJ2-3 | TRBV2 | ASSADGGVGTDTQY
TRBJ1-1 | TRBV20-1 | SAAATETEAF
TRBJ2-1 | TRBV5-5 | ASSPGGADEQF
TRBJ2-5 | TRBV5-1 | ASSLDRPRQETQY
TRBJ1-1 | TRBV10-3 | AISGGGTSEAF
TRBJ2-5 | TRBV5-4 | ASRPVTGGQETQY
TRBJ1-5 | TRBV5-5 | ASSLGAGAYSNQPQH
TRBJ2-3 | TRBV7-2 | ASSFDSGGADTQY
TRBJ2-3 | TRBV29-1 | SVDGAGGDTDTQY
TRBJ2-3 | TRBV28 | ASNPGRSTDTQY
TRBJ2-1 | TRBV6-1 | ASSEYPPSFSGGWNEQF
TRBJ1-1 | TRBV15 | ATSKTGGDSTEAF
TRBJ2-1 | TRBV29-1 | SVFDSPPYNEQF
TRBJ1-5 | TRBV25-1 | ASSEAAGGLPRH
TRBJ2-3 | TRBV10-2 | ASRGPRQVDTQY
. | TRBV12-3/TRBV12-4 | ASRQRGGSETQY
TRBJ2-1 | TRBV20-1 | SAMRTNSYNEQF
TRBJ2-5 | TRBV7-9 | ASSSGGGLPPQGNEQY
TRBJ2-3 | TRBV5-1 | ASSSQVRGTDTQY
TRBJ2-1 | TRBV29-1 | SVEGQFAYNEQF
TRBJ1-6 | TRBV4-1 | ASSQVRDIGSPLH
. | TRBV5-6 | ASSFTRLQTQY
TRBJ1-2 | TRBV12-3/TRBV12-4 | ASTLSPVVSGYT
TRBJ2-7 | TRBV21-1 | ASTSPQWGGRSYEQY
TRBJ1-1 | TRBV5-1 | ASSPWEDGTEAF
TRBJ2-3 | TRBV12-3/TRBV12-4 | ASGDTQY
TRBJ1-5 | TRBV10-3 | AISEEGHQPQH
TRBJ2-7 | TRBV29-1 | SVASVDEQY
. | TRBV7-8 | ASSLGTAFYEQY
TRBJ2-5 | TRBV4-2 | ASSQGQGAKETEY
TRBJ2-5 | TRBV5-1 | ASSTKNGVETQY
TRBJ1-1 | TRBV4-1 | ASSPEEMKGTSAF
TRBJ1-1 | TRBV29-1 | SAQARASNTEAF
TRBJ2-7 | TRBV29-1 | SAKGLAGGPAYEQY
TRBJ2-1 | TRBV12-5 | ASGLGQGAPNQF
TRBJ2-3 | TRBV6-5 | ASTGRGTDTQY
TRBJ2-1 | TRBV7-9 | ASSMAGAGYNEQF
TRBJ2-3 | TRBV7-9 | ASSQPGGSSAPTQY
. | TRBV20-1 | SAKNPSGGAVETQY
. | TRBV14 | ASSQETTGDIRETQY
TRBJ2-7 | TRBV20-1 | SATGTGGLPRYEQY
TRBJ1-6 | TRBV6-5 | ASGTGDNSPLH
TRBJ1-2 | TRBV29-1 | SVGTYRGRIGYGYT
TRBJ2-3 | TRBV2 | ASSSAGGSTDAQY
TRBJ2-1 | TRBV7-3 | ASSPGTGALNEQF